This is a list of T cell receptor beta chains from one sample in a study of blood T cell repertoires in COVID-19. The method was immunoSEQ multiplex PCR; TCRdb's version includes in-frame clones alone and lacks a portion of them. The sample lists fewer than 250,000 clones, roughly 86% occurring once. Material for sequencing was peripheral blood. These receptors all stem from a woman aged 70-85 years with active or convalescent COVID-19. Each CDR3 is given with its conserved first and last residue. The D gene is left open where the match is weak. Size is stated for part of the rows, as once, few or many counts, or as a class when the clone is expanded.

V	size	D	J	CDR3	DNA
TRBV3-1/TRBV3-2	once	TRBD2	TRBJ2-1	CASSQVGDGRGYNEQFF	TGTGCCAGCAGCCAAGTCGGGGACGGGAGGGGTTACAATGAGCAGTTCTTC
TRBV27	few	-	TRBJ1-5	CASRVDWGPGQPQHF	TGTGCCAGCAGGGTAGACTGGGGGCCAGGGCAGCCCCAGCATTTT
TRBV28	-	-	TRBJ1-5	CASSSRGNQPQHF	TGTGCCAGCAGTTCCCGGGGAAATCAGCCCCAGCATTTT
TRBV19	-	TRBD2	TRBJ2-1	CASTTTSGRAMKQFF	TGTGCCAGTACCACCACTAGCGGGAGGGCTATGAAGCAGTTCTTC
TRBV19	-	-	TRBJ1-1	CATQGSTEAFF	TGTGCCACCCAGGGGTCCACTGAAGCTTTCTTT
TRBV2	-	TRBD1	TRBJ1-2	CASSEADGQGGHGYTF	TGTGCCAGCAGTGAAGCGGACGGACAGGGGGGGCATGGCTACACCTTC
TRBV5-4	-	TRBD1	TRBJ2-1	CASSLEAWGRGLDEQFF	TGTGCCAGCAGCTTGGAGGCCTGGGGCAGGGGGTTGGATGAGCAGTTCTTC
TRBV19	-	-	TRBJ1-1	CASSIVDSTEAFF	TGTGCCAGTAGTATTGTTGATAGTACTGAAGCTTTCTTT
TRBV27	-	-	TRBJ2-3	CASLGATQYF	TGTGCCAGTTTGGGGGCTACGCAGTATTTT
TRBV6-2/TRBV6-3	-	TRBD2	TRBJ2-5	CASSPLLAGVGETQYF	TGTGCCAGCAGCCCTCTACTAGCGGGAGTAGGGGAGACCCAGTACTTC
TRBV4-1	-	-	TRBJ2-7	CASSQGRWSYEQYF	TGCGCCAGCAGCCAGGGGCGGTGGAGCTACGAGCAGTACTTC
TRBV5-1	-	TRBD2	TRBJ2-2	CASSGLAGVGTGELFF	TGCGCCAGCAGCGGACTAGCGGGAGTCGGAACCGGGGAGCTGTTTTTT
TRBV5-1	-	TRBD1	TRBJ2-5	CASSLSGQGVETQYF	TGCGCCAGCAGCCTTTCGGGACAGGGTGTCGAGACCCAGTACTTC
TRBV5-1	-	-	TRBJ1-1	CASRLELMNTEAFF	TGCGCCAGCAGACTTGAACTCATGAACACTGAAGCTTTCTTT
TRBV19	-	-	TRBJ2-3	CASSIDRVATSTDTQYF	TGTGCCAGTAGTATAGATCGGGTAGCGACTAGCACAGATACGCAGTATTTT
TRBV19	-	TRBD1	TRBJ2-6	CASSKGQVSGANVLTF	TGTGCCAGTAGTAAGGGACAGGTCTCTGGGGCCAACGTCCTGACTTTC
TRBV18	-	TRBD1	TRBJ2-7	CASSETGTHEQYF	TGTGCCAGTTCCGAGACAGGGACCCACGAGCAGTACTTC
TRBV4-2	-	-	TRBJ2-5	CASSRDQETQYF	TGTGCCAGCAGCCGAGACCAAGAGACCCAGTACTTC